What follows are 10 T cell receptor beta chains derived from one specimen sequenced in a study of blood T cell repertoires in COVID-19. The data were produced by immunoSEQ multiplex PCR, yet TCRdb's version contains in-frame clones alone and is incomplete. The sample records some 200,000 clones, just under 90% being singletons. Material: peripheral blood. These TCRs come from a man aged 18-30 years with active or convalescent COVID-19.

V gene TRBV9 combines with J gene TRBJ1-6; possible D gene TRBD1, 5 bases. This CDR3 contains 14 residues. From germline, CDR1 is SGDLS and CDR2 YYNGEE. V dropped 6 bases and J dropped 10 bases, with 17 bases sitting between them. DNA of the CDR3: TGTGCCAGCAAGGAAGGGGCGAGTCAGTCACCCCTCCACTTT. It is translated as CASKEGASQSPLHF. Together with reference TRBV9 and TRBJ1-6, the CDR3 gives the full variable domain: DSGVTQTPKHLITATGQRVTLRCSPRSGDLSVYWYQQSLDQGLQFLIQYYNGEERAKGNILERFSAQQFPDLHSELNLSSLELGDSALYFCASKEGASQSPLHFGNGTRLTVT.

The CDR3 sequence is CASSDEGGGSTDTQYF. The CDR3 coding sequence is TGTGCCAGCAGTGACGAGGGCGGGGGGAGCACAGATACGCAGTATTTT. The rearrangement joins TRBV6-4 to TRBJ2-3; 8 bases map to TRBD2. This CDR3 comprises 16 residues. The V gene's germline CDR1 is MRHNA and CDR2 SNTAGT. Trimming cost V 2 bases and J 0 bases; bases outside gene matches: 4.

DNA of the CDR3: TGCGCCAGCAGCGGAACAGGGGGTGATCAGCCCCAGCATTTT. This codes for CASSGTGGDQPQHF. The chain combines TRBV5-1 with TRBJ1-5, with TRBD1 matching over 8 bases. The CDR3 covers 14 residues. Germline CDR1 reads SGHRS; CDR2 reads YFSETQ. V gave up 4 bases and J gave up 5 bases; unmatched junction bases: 5.

The rearrangement joins TRBV5-4 to TRBJ2-1, with 11 positions matching TRBD2. Germline CDR1 is SGHNT and CDR2 is YYREEE (reference sequence). The junction had 9 bases not matched to a gene; V was cut back by 7 bases and J by 0 bases. The CDR3 runs 17 residues. CDR3 DNA sequence: TGTGCCAGCCATCTCCCTAGCGGGAGGAGCTCCTACAATGAGCAGTTCTTC. Protein: CASHLPSGRSSYNEQFF.

The chain links TRBV4-2 to TRBJ2-7, with 7 bases identical to TRBD1. CDR1 and CDR2 (germline): LGHNA, YNFKEQ. This CDR3 is 17 amino acids long. J was trimmed by 5 bases and V by 0 bases; bases with no gene match: 13. CDR3 nucleotides: TGTGCCAGCAGCCAAGAACTCAATCGGGACAGTTTTCACGAGCAGTACTTC. It yields the protein CASSQELNRDSFHEQYF.

The genes are TRBV12-3 or TRBV12-4 and TRBJ1-3; D call uncertain. This CDR3 is built from 13 residues. V lost 5 bases and J 7 bases, leaving 12 bases between the germline ends. The CDR3 sequence: CASSLQRRNTIYF. CDR3 in DNA: TGTGCCAGCAGTCTCCAGAGGCGGAACACCATATATTTT.

This chain uses TRBV5-1 with TRBJ2-5; TRBD2 matches 8 bases. CDR1 is SGHRS and CDR2 is YFSETQ in the germline V gene. This CDR3 comprises 15 residues. V dropped 0 bases and J dropped 5; count of bases not matched to a gene: 6. The CDR3 sequence is CASSLGLANVETQYF. CDR3 sequence (DNA): TGCGCCAGCAGCTTGGGACTAGCGAACGTGGAGACCCAGTACTTC. Complete variable domain (other parts from reference TRBV5-1 and TRBJ2-5): KAGVTQTPRYLIKTRGQQVTLSCSPISGHRSVSWYQQTPGQGLQFLFEYFSETQRNKGNFPGRFSGRQFSNSRSEMNVSTLELGDSALYLCASSLGLANVETQYFGPGTRLLVL.

The V call is TRBV5-6, the J call TRBJ2-3; TRBD2 is a possible D gene (5 bases). Germline CDR1 reads SGHDT; CDR2 reads YYEEEE. V lost 3 bases, J lost 3 bases, and 20 bases lay in between. The CDR3 has 17 amino acids. This CDR3 is CASSSNPGLRRTDTQYF. CDR3 sequence (DNA): TGTGCCAGCAGCTCTAACCCCGGGCTCCGGAGGACAGATACGCAGTATTTT.

The chain carries TRBV4-2 and TRBJ1-1; perhaps TRBD1 as D (6 bases). The CDR3 covers 16 residues. V dropped 0 bases and J dropped 3 bases, with 14 bases sitting between them. Per germline, CDR1 LGHNA and CDR2 YNFKEQ. The CDR3 is CASSQDPGQTYTEAFF. DNA of the CDR3: TGTGCCAGCAGCCAAGATCCCGGACAGACTTACACTGAAGCTTTCTTT.

Regarding this clone: Additional DNA sequences in this sample encode the identical CDR3. J is TRBJ1-1 and V is TRBV29-1; no definite D call. This CDR3 spans 12 amino acids. Germline V gives CDR1 SQVTM, CDR2 ANQGSEA. Between the trimmed V and J ends, which lost 4 bases and 1 base, there was a span of 7 bases. The CDR3: CSVAPGNTEAFF. CDR3 nucleotide sequence: TGCAGCGTTGCGCCAGGGAACACTGAAGCTTTCTTT.